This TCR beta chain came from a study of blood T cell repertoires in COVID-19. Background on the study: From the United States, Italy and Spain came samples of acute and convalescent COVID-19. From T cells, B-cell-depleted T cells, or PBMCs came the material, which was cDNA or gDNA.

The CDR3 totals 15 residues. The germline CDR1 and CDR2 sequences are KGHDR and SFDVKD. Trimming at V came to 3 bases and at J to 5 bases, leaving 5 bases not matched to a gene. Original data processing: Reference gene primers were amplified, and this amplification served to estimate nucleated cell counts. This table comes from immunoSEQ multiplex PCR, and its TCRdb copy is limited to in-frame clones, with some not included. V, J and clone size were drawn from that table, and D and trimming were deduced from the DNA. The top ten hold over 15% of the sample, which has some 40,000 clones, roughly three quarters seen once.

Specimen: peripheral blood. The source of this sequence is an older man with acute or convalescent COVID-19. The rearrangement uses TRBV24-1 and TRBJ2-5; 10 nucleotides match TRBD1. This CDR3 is CATSDRQGAYETQYF. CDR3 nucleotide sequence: TGTGCCACCAGTGATCGACAGGGGGCATATGAGACCCAGTACTTC.